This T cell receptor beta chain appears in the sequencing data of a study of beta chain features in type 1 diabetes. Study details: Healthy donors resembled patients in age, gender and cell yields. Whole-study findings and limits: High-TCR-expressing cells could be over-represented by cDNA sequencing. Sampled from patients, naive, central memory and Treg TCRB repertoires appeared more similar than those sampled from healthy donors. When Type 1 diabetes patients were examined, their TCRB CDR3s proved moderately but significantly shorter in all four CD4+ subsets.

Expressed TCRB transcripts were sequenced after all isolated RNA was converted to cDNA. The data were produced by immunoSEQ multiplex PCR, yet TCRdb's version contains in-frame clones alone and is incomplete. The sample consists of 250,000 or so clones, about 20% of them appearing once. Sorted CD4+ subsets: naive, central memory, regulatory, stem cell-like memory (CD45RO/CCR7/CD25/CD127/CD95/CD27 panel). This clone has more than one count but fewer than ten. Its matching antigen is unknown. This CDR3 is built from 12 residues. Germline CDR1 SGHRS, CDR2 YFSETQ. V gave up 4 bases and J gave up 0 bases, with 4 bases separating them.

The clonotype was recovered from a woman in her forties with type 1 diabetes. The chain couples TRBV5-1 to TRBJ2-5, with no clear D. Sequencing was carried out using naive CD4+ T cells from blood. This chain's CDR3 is CASSPDQETQYF. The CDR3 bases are TGCGCCAGCAGCCCTGACCAAGAGACCCAGTACTTC.